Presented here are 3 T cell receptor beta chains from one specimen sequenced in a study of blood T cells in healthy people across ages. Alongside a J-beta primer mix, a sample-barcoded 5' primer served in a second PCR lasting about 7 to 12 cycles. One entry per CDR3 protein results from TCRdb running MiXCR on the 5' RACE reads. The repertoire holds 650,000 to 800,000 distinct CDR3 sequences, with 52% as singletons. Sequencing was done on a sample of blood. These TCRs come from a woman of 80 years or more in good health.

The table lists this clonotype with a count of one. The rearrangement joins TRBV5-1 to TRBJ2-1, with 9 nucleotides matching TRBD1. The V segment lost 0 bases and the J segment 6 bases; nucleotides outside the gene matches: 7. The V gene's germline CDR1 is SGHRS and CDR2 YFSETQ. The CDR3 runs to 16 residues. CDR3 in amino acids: CASSLGPGQGSNEQFF. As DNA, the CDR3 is TGCGCCAGCAGCTTGGGGCCGGGACAGGGTTCCAATGAGCAGTTCTTC.

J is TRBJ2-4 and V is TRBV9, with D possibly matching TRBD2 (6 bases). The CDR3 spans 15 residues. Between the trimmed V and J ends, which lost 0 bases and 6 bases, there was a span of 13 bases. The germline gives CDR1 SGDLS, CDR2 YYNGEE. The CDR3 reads CASSVEGGTGNIQYF. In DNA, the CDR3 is TGTGCCAGCAGCGTAGAGGGCGGGACTGGAAACATTCAGTACTTC.

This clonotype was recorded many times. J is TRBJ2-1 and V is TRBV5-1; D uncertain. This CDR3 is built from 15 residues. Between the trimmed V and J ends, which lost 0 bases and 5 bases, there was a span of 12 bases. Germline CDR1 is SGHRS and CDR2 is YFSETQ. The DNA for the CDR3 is TGCGCCAGCAGCTTGGAGGAGAAGTGGAACAATGAGCAGTTCTTC. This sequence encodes CASSLEEKWNNEQFF.